This T cell receptor (beta chain) was identified during a study of blood T cell repertoires in COVID-19. Study details: T cells, B-cell-depleted T cells, or PBMCs provided the cDNA or gDNA that served as material.

This CDR3 is 15 amino acids long. Germline CDR1 reads MDHEN; CDR2 reads SYDVKM. Trimming stripped 6 bases from V and 3 bases from J, with 15 bases between. This table comes from immunoSEQ multiplex PCR, and its TCRdb copy is limited to in-frame clones, with some not included. The repertoire consists of 95,000 to 110,000 clones, with approximately 88% occurring once and the leading ten covering roughly 5%. Specimen: peripheral blood. This clonotype originated in a human donor in a cohort sampled during active COVID-19. V usage is TRBV28 and J usage is TRBJ1-5, with a possible D match to TRBD1 (6 bases). This chain's CDR3 is CASRKPQGNNQPQHF. In DNA form, the CDR3 reads TGTGCCAGCAGAAAACCCCAGGGGAACAATCAGCCCCAGCATTTT. Full variable domain (rest looked up from reference TRBV28 and TRBJ1-5): DVKVTQSSRYLVKRTGEKVFLECVQDMDHENMFWYRQDPGLGLRLIYFSYDVKMKEKGDIPEGYSVSREKKERFSLILESASTNQTSMYLCASRKPQGNNQPQHFGDGTRLSIL.